A single sample is the source of the 26 T cell receptor beta chains below, sequenced in a study of blood T cell repertoires in COVID-19. Libraries were prepared by immunoSEQ multiplex PCR; TCRdb keeps only in-frame clonotypes and omits some of them. The repertoire includes over 40,000 clones, 65% to 90% of them detected once, and about 3.2% sits in the top ten. Sample: peripheral blood. All receptors come from an elderly woman with acute or convalescent COVID-19.

The chain has TRBV7-9 and TRBJ1-3, with 8 bases aligning to TRBD1. CDR3 length equals 14 residues. J was trimmed by 4 bases and V by 5 bases; bases with no gene match: 4. CDR1 and CDR2 from the germline V gene are SEHNR and FQNEAQ (reference sequence). Here the CDR3 DNA reads TGTGCCAGCAGCCACACAGGGGGAGGAAACACCATATATTTT. Its translation is CASSHTGGGNTIYF.

This chain connects TRBV6-5 to TRBJ1-3; D might be TRBD1 (6 bases). The germline gives CDR1 MNHEY, CDR2 SVGAGI. The CDR3 runs to 15 residues. Trimming shortened V by 4 bases and J by 0 bases, and 10 bases separated the two germline ends. The CDR3, as DNA: TGTGCCAGCAGTTCCGGACAGATCTCTGGAAACACCATATATTTT. Translated, it gives CASSSGQISGNTIYF.

The chain is built from TRBV12-3 or TRBV12-4 and TRBJ1-2; TRBD1 matches at 7 bases. This CDR3 contains 13 residues. V lost 5 bases and J lost 4; bases outside the gene matches: 4. CDR3 DNA sequence: TGTGCCAGCAGTCCCCAGGGGGTCTATGGCTACACCTTC. Amino acid sequence: CASSPQGVYGYTF.

V is TRBV2 and J is TRBJ1-2; D might be TRBD1 (6 bases). This CDR3 spans 15 amino acids. Germline assignment: CDR1 SNHLY and CDR2 FYNNEI. V lost 6 bases and J 0 bases, leaving 14 bases between the germline ends. The CDR3 reads CASSANRDTNYGYTF. CDR3 DNA sequence: TGTGCCAGCAGCGCAAACCGGGACACTAACTATGGCTACACCTTC.

The J gene is TRBJ1-1, the V gene TRBV5-1; D possibly corresponds to TRBD1 (5 bases). The CDR3 totals 15 residues. Per germline, CDR1 SGHRS and CDR2 YFSETQ. Trimming removed 4 bases at V and 0 bases at J, with 13 bases between. In DNA, the CDR3 is TGCGCCAGCAGCGGGGGAGGGACCTTGAACACTGAAGCTTTCTTT. This sequence encodes CASSGGGTLNTEAFF.

J is TRBJ1-1 and V is TRBV9; D is ambiguous. CDR3 length: 13 amino acids. CDR1 and CDR2 (germline): SGDLS, YYNGEE. Trimming pared 0 bases from V and 6 bases from J, leaving 9 bases between. The CDR3 region has the DNA TGTGCCAGCAGCGTAGTGGGAGGCCCTGAAGCTTTCTTT. It specifies CASSVVGGPEAFF.

The gene calls are TRBV23-1 and TRBJ1-6; 7 bases agree with TRBD1. TRBV23-1 counts as an open reading frame of uncertain function. Trimming removed 1 base from V and 5 bases from J; junction bases left unmatched: 2. The CDR3 totals 15 residues. In DNA form, the CDR3 reads TGCGCCAGCAGTCAATGGGGGACAGATAATTCACCCCTCCACTTT. This translates into CASSQWGTDNSPLHF.

This rearrangement joins TRBV5-1 to TRBJ1-6; a possible D gene is TRBD1 (5 bases). Between the trimmed V and J ends, which lost 0 bases and 6 bases, there was a span of 10 bases. This CDR3 is built from 15 residues. CDR1 and CDR2 from the germline V gene are SGHRS and YFSETQ. CDR3: CASSLAGIGNSPLHF. In nucleotides, the CDR3 is TGCGCCAGCAGCTTGGCAGGGATCGGTAATTCACCCCTCCACTTT. The variable domain in full, with the rest retrieved from reference TRBV5-1 and TRBJ1-6, is KAGVTQTPRYLIKTRGQQVTLSCSPISGHRSVSWYQQTPGQGLQFLFEYFSETQRNKGNFPGRFSGRQFSNSRSEMNVSTLELGDSALYLCASSLAGIGNSPLHFGNGTRLTVT.

The CDR3 is CAIRNPERVETQYF. The CDR3 DNA reads TGTGCCATCAGAAACCCTGAGAGGGTAGAGACCCAGTACTTC. The V call is TRBV10-3, the J call TRBJ2-5; tentative D call: TRBD2 (5 bases). Trimming took 6 bases from V and 4 from J, leaving 15 bases between them. The CDR3 totals 14 residues. Germline-derived CDR1 and CDR2 are ENHRY and SYGVKD.

This rearrangement joins TRBV18 to TRBJ2-3; 7 bases map to TRBD1. With 2 bases clipped from V and 5 bases from J, the junction kept 7 bases outside the gene matches. The CDR3 runs to 15 residues. CDR1 is KGHSH and CDR2 is LQKENI in the germline V gene. The CDR3 DNA sequence: TGTGCCAGCTCACCATCCAGGGGGACGGGAGATACGCAGTATTTT. This codes for CASSPSRGTGDTQYF.

The rearrangement joins TRBV20-1 to TRBJ2-5; 8 bases are shared with TRBD2. Germline V CDR1 and CDR2: DFQATT, SNEGSKA (reference sequence). The J segment lost 3 bases and the V segment lost 3 bases, leaving 3 bases of the junction unmatched. The CDR3 contains 13 residues. The CDR3 nucleotides are TGCAGTGCTAGTAATAGCGGGGAAGAGACCCAGTACTTC. As protein: CSASNSGEETQYF.

The chain combines TRBV6-6 with TRBJ1-2; D remains ambiguous. CDR1 is MNHNY, CDR2 SVGAGI, per germline (reference sequence). The CDR3 has 12 residues. V lost 10 bases and J 3 bases, leaving 12 bases between the germline ends. In DNA form, the CDR3 reads TGTGCCACCTCAGGTCAGGACTATGGCTACACCTTC. This translates into CATSGQDYGYTF.

The CDR3 spells CSASDTYEAFF. The CDR3 DNA follows: TGCAGTGCCTCCGACACTTATGAAGCTTTCTTT. The V and J genes are TRBV20-1 and TRBJ1-1; no firm D call. The V gene lost 6 bases and the J gene lost 7 bases, with 12 bases spanning the gap. This CDR3 contains 11 residues. Germline V gives CDR1 DFQATT, CDR2 SNEGSKA (reference sequence).

The J gene is TRBJ2-4, the V gene TRBV5-6; a possible D gene is TRBD2 (6 bases). Germline lookup yields CDR1 SGHDT and CDR2 YYEEEE. Trimming pared 4 bases from V and 6 bases from J, leaving 17 bases between. The CDR3 is 15 residues long. CDR3 nucleotides: TGTGCCAGCAGCCCCCCCGCGGGGACGAGAAACATTCAGTACTTC. Translation: CASSPPAGTRNIQYF.

This chain joins TRBV10-3 and TRBJ2-3, with TRBD2 identical over 9 bases. Germline values: CDR1 ENHRY, CDR2 SYGVKD. V gave up 3 bases and J gave up 2 bases; unmatched junction bases: 12. CDR3 length equals 18 residues. DNA of the CDR3: TGTGCCATCAGTGAAAGTTTGGCTAGCGGGGTGTACACAGATACGCAGTATTTT. This gives the protein CAISESLASGVYTDTQYF.

This clone was recorded only once. The chain employs TRBV2 and TRBJ1-3, with TRBD1 matching over 7 bases. Germline V gene data show CDR1 as SNHLY and CDR2 as FYNNEI. V trimming: 2 bases; J trimming: 1 base; junction bases outside the gene matches: 11. The CDR3 is 18 amino acids. The DNA for the CDR3 is TGTGCCAGCAGTGAACCCCAAGGCAGGGGGATTTCTGGAAACACCATATATTTT. Amino acids: CASSEPQGRGISGNTIYF.

The chain links TRBV2 to TRBJ2-5; TRBD1 aligns across 10 bases. V shed 6 bases and J 2 bases; nucleotides not matched to a gene: 3. This CDR3 spans 14 amino acids. CDR1 is SNHLY and CDR2 is FYNNEI in the germline V gene. The CDR3 loop is CASSQDRGQETQYF. The DNA of the CDR3 is TGTGCCAGCAGCCAGGACAGGGGGCAAGAGACCCAGTACTTC.

The chain employs TRBV6-2 or TRBV6-3 and TRBJ1-5; the D gene is possibly TRBD1 (5 bases). V lost 2 bases to trimming and J lost 6 bases, with 8 bases between them. Germline CDR1 is MNHEY and CDR2 is SVGEGT. The CDR3 spans 13 residues. Here the CDR3 reads CASSYAGTQPQHF. In nucleotides, the CDR3 is TGTGCCAGCAGTTACGCGGGGACTCAGCCCCAGCATTTT.

The rearrangement joins TRBV9 to TRBJ2-3; TRBD2 matches at 15 bases. This CDR3 is built from 17 residues. Germline lookup yields CDR1 SGDLS and CDR2 YYNGEE. Unmatched junction bases numbered 2, after V lost 0 bases and J lost 3 bases. CDR3 sequence: CASSVGTSGGATDTQYF. The CDR3 DNA sequence: TGTGCCAGCAGCGTAGGGACTAGCGGGGGGGCTACAGATACGCAGTATTTT.

This chain links TRBV28 with TRBJ1-2; 7 bases agree with TRBD1. This CDR3 region has 11 residues. Losses at the gene ends were 7 bases for V and 8 bases for J; bases not matched to a gene: 4. The V gene's germline CDR1 is MDHEN and CDR2 SYDVKM. DNA of the CDR3: TGTGCCAGCATCGGACAGGAGGGCTACACCTTC. This translates into CASIGQEGYTF.

The chain has TRBV28 and TRBJ2-5, with 8 bases matching TRBD2. The length of the CDR3 is 13 residues. V shed 5 bases, J shed 4 bases, and the junction held 3 bases outside the gene matches. Germline CDR1 and CDR2: MDHEN and SYDVKM. Here the CDR3 reads CASSPAGGETQYF. CDR3 coding DNA: TGTGCCAGCAGTCCTGCGGGGGGAGAGACCCAGTACTTC.

The chain carries TRBV18 and TRBJ1-3, with D unclear. Germline CDR1 KGHSH, CDR2 LQKENI. Trimming took 2 bases from V and 3 from J, leaving 8 bases between them. This CDR3 has 14 residues. CDR3 in DNA: TGTGCCAGCTCACCAGCAGAAATTGGAAACACCATATATTTT. Its translation is CASSPAEIGNTIYF.

The chain combines TRBV7-9 with TRBJ2-7, with 8 bases matching TRBD2. This CDR3 has 14 residues. Germline V gene data show CDR1 as SEHNR and CDR2 as FQNEAQ (reference sequence). The ends lost 2 bases at V and 6 bases at J; junction bases unmatched: 6. The CDR3 here is CASSLTTGGTEQYF. The DNA of the CDR3 is TGTGCCAGCAGCTTAACTACGGGGGGGACCGAGCAGTACTTC.

This rearrangement joins TRBV7-3 to TRBJ2-1; D is ambiguous. The V end lost 5 bases, the J end lost 2 bases, and 7 bases lay between the germline ends. Germline CDR1 SGHTA, CDR2 FQGTGA. The CDR3 is made up of 13 amino acids. The CDR3 bases are TGTGCCAGCAGCACCGACACCTACAATGAGCAGTTCTTC. Translation gives CASSTDTYNEQFF.

The chain recombines TRBV9 with TRBJ2-1, with TRBD2 as a possible D gene (5 bases). CDR3 length: 17 residues. Trimming removed 4 bases from V and 0 bases from J, with 17 bases in between. Germline loops: CDR1 SGDLS, CDR2 YYNGEE. CDR3 in DNA: TGTGCCAGCAGCCCCAGAGGGATTCCGAGCTCCTACAATGAGCAGTTCTTC. This encodes CASSPRGIPSSYNEQFF.

The chain combines TRBV3-1 (or the pseudogene TRBV3-2) with TRBJ2-7; 10 positions match TRBD1. The germline CDR1 and CDR2 sequences are LGHDT and YNNKEL (reference sequence). The trim removed 3 bases at V and 2 bases at J, leaving 4 bases unmatched. The CDR3 is 15 residues long. CDR3 in DNA: TGTGCCAGCAGCCAGGAAGGGACAGGGGCCTACGAGCAGTACTTC. Translation gives CASSQEGTGAYEQYF.